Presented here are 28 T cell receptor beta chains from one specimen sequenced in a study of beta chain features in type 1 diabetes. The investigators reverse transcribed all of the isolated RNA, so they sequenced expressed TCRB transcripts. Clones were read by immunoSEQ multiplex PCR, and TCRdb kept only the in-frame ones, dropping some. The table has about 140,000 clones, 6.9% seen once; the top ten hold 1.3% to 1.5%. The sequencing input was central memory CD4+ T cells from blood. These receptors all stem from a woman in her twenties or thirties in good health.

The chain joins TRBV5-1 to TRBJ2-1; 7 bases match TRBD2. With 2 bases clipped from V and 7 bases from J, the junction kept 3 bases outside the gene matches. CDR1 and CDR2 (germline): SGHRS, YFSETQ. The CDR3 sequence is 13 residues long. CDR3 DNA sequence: TGCGCCAGCAGCTTTAACGGGGGGAATGAGCAGTTCTTC. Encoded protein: CASSFNGGNEQFF.

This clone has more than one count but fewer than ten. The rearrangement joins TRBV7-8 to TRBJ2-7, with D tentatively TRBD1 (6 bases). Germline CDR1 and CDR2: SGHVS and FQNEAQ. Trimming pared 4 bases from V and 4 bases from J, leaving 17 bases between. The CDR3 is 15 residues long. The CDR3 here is CASSSDGRGRYEQYF. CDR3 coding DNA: TGTGCCAGCAGCTCCGACGGCAGGGGACGGTACGAGCAGTACTTC. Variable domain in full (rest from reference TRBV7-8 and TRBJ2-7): GAGVSQSPRYKVAKRGQDVALRCDPISGHVSLFWYQQALGQGPEFLTYFQNEAQLDKSGLPSDRFFAERPEGSVSTLKIQRTQQEDSAVYLCASSSDGRGRYEQYFGPGTRLTVT.

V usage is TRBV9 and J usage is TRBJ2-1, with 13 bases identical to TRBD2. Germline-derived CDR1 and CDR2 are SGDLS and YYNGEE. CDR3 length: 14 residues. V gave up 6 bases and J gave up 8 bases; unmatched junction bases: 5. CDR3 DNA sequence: TGTGCCAGCACCCGGACTAGCGGGAGTTATGAGCAGTTCTTC. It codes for CASTRTSGSYEQFF.

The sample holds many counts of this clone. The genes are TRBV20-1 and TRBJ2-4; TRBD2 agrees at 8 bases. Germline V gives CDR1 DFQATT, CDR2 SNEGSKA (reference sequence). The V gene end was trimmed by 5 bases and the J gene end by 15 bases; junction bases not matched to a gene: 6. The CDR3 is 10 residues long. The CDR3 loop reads CSAGGSGVYF. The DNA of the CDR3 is TGCAGTGCTGGGGGTAGCGGGGTGTACTTC.

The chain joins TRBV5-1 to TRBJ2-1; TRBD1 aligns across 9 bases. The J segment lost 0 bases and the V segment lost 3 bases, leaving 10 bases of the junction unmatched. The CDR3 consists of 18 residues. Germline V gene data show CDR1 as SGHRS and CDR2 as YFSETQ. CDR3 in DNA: TGCGCCAGCAGCTATCCTATCGGGACAGGGACCTCCTACAATGAGCAGTTCTTC. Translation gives CASSYPIGTGTSYNEQFF.

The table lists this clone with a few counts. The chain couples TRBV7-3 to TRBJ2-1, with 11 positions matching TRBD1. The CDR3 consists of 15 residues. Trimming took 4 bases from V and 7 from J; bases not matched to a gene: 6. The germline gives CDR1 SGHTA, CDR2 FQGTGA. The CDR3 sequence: CASSSGQGVRNEQFF. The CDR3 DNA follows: TGTGCCAGCAGCTCGGGACAGGGGGTACGAAATGAGCAGTTCTTC.

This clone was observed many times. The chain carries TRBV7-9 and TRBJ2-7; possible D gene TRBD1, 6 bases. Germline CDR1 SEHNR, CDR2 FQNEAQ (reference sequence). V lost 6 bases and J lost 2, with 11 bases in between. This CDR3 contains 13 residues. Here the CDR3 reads CASSRDRTYEQYF. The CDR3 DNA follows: TGTGCCAGCAGTCGCGACAGGACCTACGAGCAGTACTTC.

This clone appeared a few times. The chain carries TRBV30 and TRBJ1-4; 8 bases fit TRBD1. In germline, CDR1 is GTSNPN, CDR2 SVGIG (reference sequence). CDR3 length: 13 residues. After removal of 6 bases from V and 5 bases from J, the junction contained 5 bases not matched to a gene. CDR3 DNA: TGTGCCTGTCCGGGACAGGCGAATGAAAAACTGTTTTTT. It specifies CACPGQANEKLFF.

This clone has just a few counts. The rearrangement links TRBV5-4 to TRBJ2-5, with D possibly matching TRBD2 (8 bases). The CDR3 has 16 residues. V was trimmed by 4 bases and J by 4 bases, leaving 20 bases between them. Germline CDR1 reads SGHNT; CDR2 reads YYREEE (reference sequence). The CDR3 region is CASSQAGAGGPETQYF. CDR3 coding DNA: TGTGCCAGCAGCCAAGCGGGAGCAGGGGGGCCAGAGACCCAGTACTTC.

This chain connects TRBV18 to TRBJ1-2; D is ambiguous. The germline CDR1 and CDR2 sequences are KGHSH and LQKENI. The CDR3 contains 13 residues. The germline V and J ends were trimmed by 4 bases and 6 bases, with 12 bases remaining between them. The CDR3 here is CASSLTNRDGYTF. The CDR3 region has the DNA TGTGCCAGCTCACTGACTAACAGAGATGGCTACACCTTC.

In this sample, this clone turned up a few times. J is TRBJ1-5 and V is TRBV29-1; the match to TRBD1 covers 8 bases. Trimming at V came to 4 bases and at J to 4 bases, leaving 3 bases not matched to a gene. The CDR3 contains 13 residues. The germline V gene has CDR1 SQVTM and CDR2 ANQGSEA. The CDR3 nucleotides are TGCAGCGTTGTTACAGGGGGGAATCAGCCCCAGCATTTT. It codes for CSVVTGGNQPQHF.

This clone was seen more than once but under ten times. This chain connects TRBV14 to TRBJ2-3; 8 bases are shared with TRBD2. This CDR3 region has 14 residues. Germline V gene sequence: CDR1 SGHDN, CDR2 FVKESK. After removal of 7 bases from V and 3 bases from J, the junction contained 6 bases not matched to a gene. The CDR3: CASMATSGTDTQYF. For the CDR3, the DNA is TGTGCCAGCATGGCAACTAGCGGAACAGATACGCAGTATTTT.

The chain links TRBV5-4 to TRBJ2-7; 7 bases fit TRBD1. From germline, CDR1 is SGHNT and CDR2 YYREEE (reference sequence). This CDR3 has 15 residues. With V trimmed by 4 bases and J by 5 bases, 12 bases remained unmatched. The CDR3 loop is CASSRRTGPENEQYF. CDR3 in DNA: TGTGCCAGCAGCAGAAGGACAGGCCCGGAAAACGAGCAGTACTTC.

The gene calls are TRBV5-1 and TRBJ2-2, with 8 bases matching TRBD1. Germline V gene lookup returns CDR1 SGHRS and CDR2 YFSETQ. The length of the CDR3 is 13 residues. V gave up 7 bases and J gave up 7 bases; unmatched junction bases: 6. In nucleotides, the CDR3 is TGCGCCAGCGGACAGGGAAATATCGGGGAGCTGTTTTTT. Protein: CASGQGNIGELFF.

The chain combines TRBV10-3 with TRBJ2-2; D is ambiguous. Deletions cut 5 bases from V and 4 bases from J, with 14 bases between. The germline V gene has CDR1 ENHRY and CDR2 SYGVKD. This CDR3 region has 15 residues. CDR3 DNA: TGTGCCATCAGTCCCTCGCAACTATTCACCGGGGAGCTGTTTTTT. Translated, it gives CAISPSQLFTGELFF.

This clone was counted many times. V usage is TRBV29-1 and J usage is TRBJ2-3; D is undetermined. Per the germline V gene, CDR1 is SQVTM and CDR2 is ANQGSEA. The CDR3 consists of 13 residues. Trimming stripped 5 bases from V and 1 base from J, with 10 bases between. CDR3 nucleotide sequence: TGCAGCGTTCCCCGCGGCCGCACAGATACGCAGTATTTT. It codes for CSVPRGRTDTQYF.

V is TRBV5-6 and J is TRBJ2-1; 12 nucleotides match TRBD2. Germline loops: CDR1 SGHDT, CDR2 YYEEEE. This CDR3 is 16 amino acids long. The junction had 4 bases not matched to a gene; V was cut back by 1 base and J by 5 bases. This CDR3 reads CASSLLGLAGHNEQFF. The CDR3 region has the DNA TGTGCCAGCAGCTTGTTGGGACTAGCGGGCCACAATGAGCAGTTCTTC.

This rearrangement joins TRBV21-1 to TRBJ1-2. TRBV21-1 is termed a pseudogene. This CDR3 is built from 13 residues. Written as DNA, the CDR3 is TGTGCCAGCATCAACAAAATGGAGAGGGGCTACACCTTC. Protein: CASINKMERGYTF.

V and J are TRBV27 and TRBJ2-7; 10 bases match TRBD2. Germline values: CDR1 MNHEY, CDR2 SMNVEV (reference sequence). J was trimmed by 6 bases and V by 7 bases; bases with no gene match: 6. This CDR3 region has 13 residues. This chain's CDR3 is CASKRLAGLEQYF. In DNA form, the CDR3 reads TGTGCCAGCAAGCGACTAGCGGGTCTCGAGCAGTACTTC.

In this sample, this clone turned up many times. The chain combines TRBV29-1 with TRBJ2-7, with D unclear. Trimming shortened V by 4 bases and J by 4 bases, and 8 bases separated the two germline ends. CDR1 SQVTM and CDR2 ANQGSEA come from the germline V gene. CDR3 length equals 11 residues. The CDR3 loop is CSVVFGYEQYF. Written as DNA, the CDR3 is TGCAGCGTTGTTTTCGGGTACGAGCAGTACTTC.

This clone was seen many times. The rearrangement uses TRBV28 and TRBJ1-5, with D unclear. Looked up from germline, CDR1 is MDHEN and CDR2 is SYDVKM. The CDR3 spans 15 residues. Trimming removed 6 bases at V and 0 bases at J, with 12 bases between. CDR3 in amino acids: CASRRERTSNQPQHF. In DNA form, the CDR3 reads TGTGCCAGCAGAAGGGAGAGGACTAGCAATCAGCCCCAGCATTTT. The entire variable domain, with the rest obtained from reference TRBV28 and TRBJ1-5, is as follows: DVKVTQSSRYLVKRTGEKVFLECVQDMDHENMFWYRQDPGLGLRLIYFSYDVKMKEKGDIPEGYSVSREKKERFSLILESASTNQTSMYLCASRRERTSNQPQHFGDGTRLSIL.

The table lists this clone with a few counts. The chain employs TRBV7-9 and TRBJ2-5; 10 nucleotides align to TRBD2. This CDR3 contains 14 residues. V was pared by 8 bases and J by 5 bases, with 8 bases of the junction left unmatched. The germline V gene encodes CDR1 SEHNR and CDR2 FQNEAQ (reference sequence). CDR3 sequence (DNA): TGTGCCAGCCGCTCTAGCGGGAGCGGGGAGACCCAGTACTTC. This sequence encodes CASRSSGSGETQYF.

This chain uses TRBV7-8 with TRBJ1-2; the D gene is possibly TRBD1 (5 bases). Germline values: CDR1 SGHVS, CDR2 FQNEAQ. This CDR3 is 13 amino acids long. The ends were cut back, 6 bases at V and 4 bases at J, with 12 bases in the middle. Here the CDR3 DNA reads TGTGCCAGCAGTCCTAGACAGCGCTATGGCTACACCTTC. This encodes CASSPRQRYGYTF.

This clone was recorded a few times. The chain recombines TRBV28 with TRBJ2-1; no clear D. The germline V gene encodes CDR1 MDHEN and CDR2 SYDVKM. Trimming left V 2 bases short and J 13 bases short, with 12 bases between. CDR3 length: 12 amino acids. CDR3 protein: CASSLSDRGQFF. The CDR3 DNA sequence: TGTGCCAGCAGTTTAAGTGACCGCGGTCAGTTCTTC.

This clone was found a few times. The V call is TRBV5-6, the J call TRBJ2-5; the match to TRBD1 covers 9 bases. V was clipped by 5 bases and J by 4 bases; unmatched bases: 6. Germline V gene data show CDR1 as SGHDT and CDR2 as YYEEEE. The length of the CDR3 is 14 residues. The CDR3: CASSSQGAGETQYF. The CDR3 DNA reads TGTGCCAGCAGTTCACAGGGGGCGGGAGAGACCCAGTACTTC.

Here the CDR3 reads CASRVRATNEKLFF. The CDR3 coding sequence is TGTGCCAGCAGGGTGCGGGCAACTAATGAAAAACTGTTTTTT. The J gene is TRBJ1-4, the V gene TRBV6-1; D is unresolved. CDR1 and CDR2 (germline): MNHNS, SASEGT. V dropped 6 bases and J dropped 0 bases, with 8 bases sitting between them. The CDR3 extends over 14 amino acids.

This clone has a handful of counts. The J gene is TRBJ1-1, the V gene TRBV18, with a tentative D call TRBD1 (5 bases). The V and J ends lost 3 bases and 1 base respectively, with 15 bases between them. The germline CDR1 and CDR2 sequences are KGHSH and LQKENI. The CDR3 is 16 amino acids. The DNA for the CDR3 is TGTGCCAGCTCACCCACCTTGGGTCAGGGGAACACTGAAGCTTTCTTT. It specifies CASSPTLGQGNTEAFF.

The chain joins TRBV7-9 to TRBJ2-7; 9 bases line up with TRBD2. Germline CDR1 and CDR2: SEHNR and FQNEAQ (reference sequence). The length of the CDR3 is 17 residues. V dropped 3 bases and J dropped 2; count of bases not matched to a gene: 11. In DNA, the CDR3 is TGTGCCAGCAGCTTGTCTAGAGGCGGGAGGGAACCCTACGAGCAGTACTTC. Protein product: CASSLSRGGREPYEQYF.